The next 21 T cell receptor beta chains were all read from a single sample in a study of cytomegalovirus exposure and HLA in healthy donors. Use of 60 Vbeta and 13 Jbeta primers characterized the PCR. Only in-frame clones appear in the TCRdb table, and some are missing; sequencing was by immunoSEQ multiplex PCR. The profile shows more than 150,000 clones, 80% of them singletons. Sequenced input: PBMCs. The receptors derive from a woman aged 25 to 39 in good health and CMV-seronegative.

The chain carries TRBV10-3 and TRBJ1-2; no reliable D call. There are 14 residues in the CDR3. CDR1 ENHRY and CDR2 SYGVKD come from the germline V gene. V shed 8 bases and J shed 3 bases, with 16 bases lying between them. This CDR3 reads CAISVPQRHYGYTF. In DNA form, the CDR3 reads TGTGCCATCTCAGTTCCACAGAGACACTATGGCTACACCTTC.

The genes are TRBV27 and TRBJ1-1; tentative D call: TRBD1 (5 bases). V lost 0 bases and J 2 bases, leaving 10 bases between the germline ends. In germline, CDR1 is MNHEY, CDR2 SMNVEV (reference sequence). This CDR3 has 15 residues. This CDR3 reads CASSLSGTPNTEAFF. In nucleotides, the CDR3 is TGTGCCAGCAGTTTATCTGGGACTCCTAACACTGAAGCTTTCTTT.

The V gene is TRBV9, the J gene TRBJ2-7, with D perhaps TRBD1 (6 bases). V was shortened by 0 bases and J by 0 bases, with 10 bases between the two germline ends. The V gene's germline CDR1 is SGDLS and CDR2 YYNGEE. The CDR3 loop spans 15 amino acids. The CDR3 DNA follows: TGTGCCAGCAGCGTAGGGGGACATACCTCCTACGAGCAGTACTTC. Amino acids: CASSVGGHTSYEQYF. The full variable domain, in which reference TRBV9 and TRBJ2-7 provide the parts outside the CDR3, is DSGVTQTPKHLITATGQRVTLRCSPRSGDLSVYWYQQSLDQGLQFLIQYYNGEERAKGNILERFSAQQFPDLHSELNLSSLELGDSALYFCASSVGGHTSYEQYFGPGTRLTVT.

The genes are TRBV5-1 and TRBJ1-2, with 12 bases matching TRBD1. The germline V gene encodes CDR1 SGHRS and CDR2 YFSETQ. J lost 6 bases, V lost 3 bases, and 9 bases had no gene match. This CDR3 contains 16 residues. CDR3 region: CASSWGGQGASNGYTF. DNA for the CDR3: TGCGCCAGCAGCTGGGGGGGACAGGGGGCGTCAAATGGCTACACCTTC.

V and J are TRBV14 and TRBJ1-1; D is uncertain. Trimming cost V 0 bases and J 10 bases, with 12 bases left between them. This CDR3 is 13 amino acids long. The germline gives CDR1 SGHDN, CDR2 FVKESK. CDR3 sequence (DNA): TGTGCCAGCAGCCAAGACAGCTTCGGGTCAGCTTTCTTT. Translated, it gives CASSQDSFGSAFF.

The chain couples TRBV5-1 to TRBJ2-1; 7 positions match TRBD1. Per germline, CDR1 SGHRS and CDR2 YFSETQ. Trimming at V came to 0 bases and at J to 11 bases, leaving 5 bases not matched to a gene. The CDR3 is made up of 13 amino acids. The CDR3 here is CASSLAGTDKQFF. DNA of the CDR3: TGCGCCAGCAGCTTGGCCGGGACAGACAAGCAGTTCTTC.

The chain employs TRBV5-8 and TRBJ2-2; 10 bases are shared with TRBD1. The J segment lost 4 bases and the V segment lost 4 bases, leaving 4 bases of the junction unmatched. CDR3 length equals 15 residues. Germline CDR1 is SGHTS and CDR2 is YDEGEE. This CDR3 is CASSKRTGGTGELFF. CDR3 nucleotide sequence: TGTGCCAGCAGCAAGAGGACAGGGGGCACCGGGGAGCTGTTTTTT.

The rearrangement links TRBV19 to TRBJ1-1; 7 nucleotides match TRBD1. The germline CDR1 and CDR2 sequences are LNHDA and SQIVND (reference sequence). The CDR3 has 14 residues. J gave up 5 bases and V 6 bases, and 9 bases lay outside the gene matches. CDR3 in DNA: TGTGCCAGTAGCCTCGACAGGGTAGTAACTGAAGCTTTCTTT. It translates to CASSLDRVVTEAFF.

The chain has TRBV4-1 and TRBJ2-3; no clear D. This CDR3 is 15 amino acids long. In germline, CDR1 is MGHRA, CDR2 YSYEKL. V was cut by 0 bases and J by 3 bases, with 10 bases left in between. In DNA, the CDR3 is TGCGCCAGCAGCCAAGAACCCCCAGTAACAGATACGCAGTATTTT. Residues: CASSQEPPVTDTQYF.

The chain uses TRBV11-2 and TRBJ2-1; D is perhaps TRBD2 (6 bases). This CDR3 region has 18 residues. V shed 1 base and J shed 4 bases, with 20 bases lying between them. CDR1 is SGHAT, CDR2 FQNNGV, per germline. Here the CDR3 DNA reads TGTGCCAGCAGCTTAGTTGCCTTGAGACTAGAACATTACAATGAGCAGTTCTTC. Translated, it gives CASSLVALRLEHYNEQFF.

This clone has a handful of counts. The V call is TRBV19, the J call TRBJ2-3; 10 bases agree with TRBD2. The CDR3 runs to 17 residues. From germline, CDR1 is LNHDA and CDR2 SQIVND (reference sequence). Trimming removed 1 base from V and 1 base from J; junction bases left unmatched: 5. This CDR3 is CASSIGSGGPRTDTQYF. The CDR3 coding sequence is TGTGCCAGTAGTATAGGTAGCGGGGGGCCCCGCACAGATACGCAGTATTTT.

The chain recombines TRBV15 with TRBJ1-6; tentative D call: TRBD1 (6 bases). This CDR3 comprises 15 residues. From germline, CDR1 is LNHNV and CDR2 YYDKDF (reference sequence). Trimming stripped 3 bases from V and 6 bases from J, with 12 bases between. CDR3 sequence (DNA): TGTGCCACCAGCAGCGAAGACAGGTCTAATTCACCCCTCCACTTT. This encodes CATSSEDRSNSPLHF.

V and J are TRBV30 and TRBJ1-2; no reliable D call. V was pared by 2 bases and J by 8 bases, with 15 bases between. The CDR3 has 13 residues. The germline CDR1 and CDR2 sequences are GTSNPN and SVGIG (reference sequence). This CDR3 is CAWSYGTGLGYTF. The CDR3 DNA reads TGTGCCTGGAGTTACGGCACGGGTTTGGGCTACACCTTC.

The chain couples TRBV18 to TRBJ2-2, with D unresolved. Trimming shortened V by 4 bases and J by 2 bases, and 8 bases separated the two germline ends. The CDR3 sequence is 14 residues long. The V gene's germline CDR1 is KGHSH and CDR2 LQKENI. In DNA form, the CDR3 reads TGTGCCAGCTCACTTAAGACTAACACCGGGGAGCTGTTTTTT. Encoded protein: CASSLKTNTGELFF.

The chain couples TRBV2 to TRBJ2-2; D is possibly TRBD1 (6 bases). The ends were cut back, 7 bases at V and 5 bases at J, with 14 bases in the middle. Germline V CDR1 and CDR2: SNHLY, FYNNEI. CDR3 length: 14 amino acids. The CDR3 spells CASKRTAGTGELFF. The CDR3 bases are TGTGCCAGCAAGAGGACAGCTGGGACCGGGGAGCTGTTTTTT.

The chain links TRBV5-1 to TRBJ2-5, with 12 bases aligning to TRBD1. Germline V CDR1 and CDR2: SGHRS, YFSETQ. This CDR3 has 14 amino acids. Trimming cost V 6 bases and J 5 bases; bases outside gene matches: 5. The CDR3 is CASTGTGGRETQYF. The CDR3 coding sequence is TGCGCCAGCACCGGGACAGGGGGCCGGGAGACCCAGTACTTC.

V is TRBV11-2 and J is TRBJ2-2; maybe TRBD2 (6 bases). The V gene lost 1 base and the J gene lost 0 bases, with 9 bases spanning the gap. CDR3 length: 16 amino acids. Germline V lookup: CDR1 SGHAT, CDR2 FQNNGV. CDR3 in DNA: TGTGCCAGCAGCTTAGGGACGGGGGCGAACACCGGGGAGCTGTTTTTT. As protein: CASSLGTGANTGELFF.

This clone appeared a few times. This sequence joins TRBV6-5 and TRBJ1-6; D is unresolved. Per the germline V gene, CDR1 is MNHEY and CDR2 is SVGAGI. CDR3 length: 14 amino acids. Trimming pared 6 bases from V and 8 bases from J, leaving 14 bases between. The CDR3 sequence: CASRVGPGDSPLHF. CDR3 in DNA: TGTGCCAGCAGGGTGGGCCCCGGGGATTCACCCCTCCACTTT.

The genes are TRBV29-1 and TRBJ1-2; D possibly corresponds to TRBD1 (5 bases). The germline CDR1 and CDR2 sequences are SQVTM and ANQGSEA. The CDR3 sequence is 12 residues long. The V end was cut by 4 bases, the J end by 7 bases, with 13 bases between. For the CDR3, the DNA is TGCAGCGTTGGAGGTCAGGGCGGTGGCTACACCTTC. The encoded protein is CSVGGQGGGYTF.

The CDR3 region is CATQIGGAEDTQYF. In DNA, the CDR3 is TGTGCCACCCAAATCGGGGGGGCCGAAGATACGCAGTATTTT. The genes are TRBV2 and TRBJ2-3; 8 bases fit TRBD2. The CDR3 totals 14 residues. Germline CDR1 and CDR2: SNHLY and FYNNEI. After removal of 10 bases from V and 5 bases from J, the junction contained 11 bases not matched to a gene.

The gene calls are TRBV7-2 and TRBJ2-7; D unresolved. Germline V lookup: CDR1 SGHTA, CDR2 FQGNSA. The CDR3 extends over 18 amino acids. Trimming left V 5 bases short and J 7 bases short, with 30 bases between. The CDR3 sequence is CASSDWVSLRYGDVEQYF. The DNA for the CDR3 is TGTGCCAGCAGCGACTGGGTCTCCTTAAGGTACGGTGACGTGGAGCAGTACTTC. The variable domain in full, with the rest retrieved from reference TRBV7-2 and TRBJ2-7, is GAGVSQSPSNKVTEKGKDVELRCDPISGHTALYWYRQSLGQGLEFLIYFQGNSAPDKSGLPSDRFSAERTGGSVSTLTIQRTQQEDSAVYLCASSDWVSLRYGDVEQYFGPGTRLTVT.